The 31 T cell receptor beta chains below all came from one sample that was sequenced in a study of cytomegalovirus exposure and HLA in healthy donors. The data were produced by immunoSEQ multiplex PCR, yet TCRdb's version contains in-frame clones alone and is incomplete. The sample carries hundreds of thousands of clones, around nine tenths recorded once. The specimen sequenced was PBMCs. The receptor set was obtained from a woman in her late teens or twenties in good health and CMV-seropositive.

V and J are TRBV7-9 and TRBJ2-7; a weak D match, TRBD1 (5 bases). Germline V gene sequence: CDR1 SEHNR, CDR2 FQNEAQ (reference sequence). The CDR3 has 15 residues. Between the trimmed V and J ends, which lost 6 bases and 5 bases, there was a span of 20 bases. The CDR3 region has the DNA TGTGCCAGCAGTCATCTTCAGGGTGGATTGAACGAGCAGTACTTC. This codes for CASSHLQGGLNEQYF.

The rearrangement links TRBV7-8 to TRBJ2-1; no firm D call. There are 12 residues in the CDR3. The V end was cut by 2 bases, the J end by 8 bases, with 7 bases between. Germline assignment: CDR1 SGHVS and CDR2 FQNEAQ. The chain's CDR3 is CASSLLRDEQFF. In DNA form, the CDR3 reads TGTGCCAGCAGCTTATTGCGCGATGAGCAGTTCTTC.

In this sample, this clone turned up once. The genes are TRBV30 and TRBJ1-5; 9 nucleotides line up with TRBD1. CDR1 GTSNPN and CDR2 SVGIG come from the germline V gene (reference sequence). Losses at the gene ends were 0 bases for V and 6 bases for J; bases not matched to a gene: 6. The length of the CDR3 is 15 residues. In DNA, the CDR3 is TGTGCCTGGAGTGTAGTACAGGGGGCCGGTCAGCCCCAGCATTTT. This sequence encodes CAWSVVQGAGQPQHF.

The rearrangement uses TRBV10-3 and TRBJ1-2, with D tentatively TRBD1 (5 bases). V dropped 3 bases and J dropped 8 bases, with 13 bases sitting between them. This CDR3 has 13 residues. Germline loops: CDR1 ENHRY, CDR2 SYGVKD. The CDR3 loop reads CAISDPREDGYTF. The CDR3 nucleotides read TGTGCCATCAGTGACCCCAGGGAGGACGGCTACACCTTC.

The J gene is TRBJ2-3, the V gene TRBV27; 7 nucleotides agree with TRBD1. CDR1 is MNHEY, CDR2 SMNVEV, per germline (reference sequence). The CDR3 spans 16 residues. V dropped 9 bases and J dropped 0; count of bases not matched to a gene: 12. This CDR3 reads CASNRGLNPSTDTQYF. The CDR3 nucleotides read TGTGCCAGTAACAGGGGCCTCAACCCTAGCACAGATACGCAGTATTTT.

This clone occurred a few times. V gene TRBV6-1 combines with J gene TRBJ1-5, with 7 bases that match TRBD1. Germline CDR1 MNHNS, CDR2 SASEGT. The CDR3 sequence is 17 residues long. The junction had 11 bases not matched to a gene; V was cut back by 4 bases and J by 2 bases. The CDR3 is CASSANSQGFGNQPQHF. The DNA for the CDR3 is TGTGCCAGCAGTGCCAATTCACAGGGGTTCGGCAATCAGCCCCAGCATTTT.

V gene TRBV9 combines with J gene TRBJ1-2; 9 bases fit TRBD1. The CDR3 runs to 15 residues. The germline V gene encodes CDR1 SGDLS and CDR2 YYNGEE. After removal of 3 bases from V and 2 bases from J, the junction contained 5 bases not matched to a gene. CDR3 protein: CASSGWDRDNYGYTF. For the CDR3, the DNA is TGTGCCAGCAGCGGATGGGACAGGGACAACTATGGCTACACCTTC.

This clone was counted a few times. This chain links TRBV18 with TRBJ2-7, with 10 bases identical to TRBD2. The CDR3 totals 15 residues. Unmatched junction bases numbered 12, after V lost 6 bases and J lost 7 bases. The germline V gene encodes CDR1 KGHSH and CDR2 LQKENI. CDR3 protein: CASSQSGREIGEQYF. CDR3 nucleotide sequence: TGTGCCAGCTCGCAAAGCGGGAGGGAGATTGGGGAGCAGTACTTC.

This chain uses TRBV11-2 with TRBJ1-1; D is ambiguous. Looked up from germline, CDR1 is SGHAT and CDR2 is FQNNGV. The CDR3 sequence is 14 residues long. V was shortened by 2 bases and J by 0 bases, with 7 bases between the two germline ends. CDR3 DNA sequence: TGTGCCAGCAGCTTAATGTCCGTGAACACTGAAGCTTTCTTT. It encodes CASSLMSVNTEAFF.

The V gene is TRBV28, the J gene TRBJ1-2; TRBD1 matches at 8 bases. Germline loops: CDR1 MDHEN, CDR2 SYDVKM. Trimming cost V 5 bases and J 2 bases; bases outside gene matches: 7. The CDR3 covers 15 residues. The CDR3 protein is CASSPPGQENYGYTF. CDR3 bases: TGTGCCAGCAGTCCTCCGGGACAGGAAAACTATGGCTACACCTTC.

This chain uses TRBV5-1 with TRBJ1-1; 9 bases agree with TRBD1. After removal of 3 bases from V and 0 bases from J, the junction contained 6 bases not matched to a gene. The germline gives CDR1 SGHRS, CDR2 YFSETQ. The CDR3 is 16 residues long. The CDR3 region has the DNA TGCGCCAGCAGCTCGGGACAGGGAAGGATGAACACTGAAGCTTTCTTT. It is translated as CASSSGQGRMNTEAFF. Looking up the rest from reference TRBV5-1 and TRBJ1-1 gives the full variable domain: KAGVTQTPRYLIKTRGQQVTLSCSPISGHRSVSWYQQTPGQGLQFLFEYFSETQRNKGNFPGRFSGRQFSNSRSEMNVSTLELGDSALYLCASSSGQGRMNTEAFFGQGTRLTVV.

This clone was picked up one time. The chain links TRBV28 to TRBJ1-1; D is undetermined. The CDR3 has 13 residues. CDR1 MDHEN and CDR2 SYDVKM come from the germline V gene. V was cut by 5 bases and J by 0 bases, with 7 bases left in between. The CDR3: CASSGTVNTEAFF. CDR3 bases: TGTGCCAGCAGTGGAACAGTGAACACTGAAGCTTTCTTT.

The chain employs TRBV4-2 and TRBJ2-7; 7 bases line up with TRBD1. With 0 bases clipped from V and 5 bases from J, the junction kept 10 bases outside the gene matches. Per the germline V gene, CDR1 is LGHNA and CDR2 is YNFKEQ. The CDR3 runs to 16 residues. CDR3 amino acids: CASSQDPGQGGHEQYF. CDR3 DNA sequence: TGTGCCAGCAGCCAAGATCCGGGACAAGGGGGCCACGAGCAGTACTTC.

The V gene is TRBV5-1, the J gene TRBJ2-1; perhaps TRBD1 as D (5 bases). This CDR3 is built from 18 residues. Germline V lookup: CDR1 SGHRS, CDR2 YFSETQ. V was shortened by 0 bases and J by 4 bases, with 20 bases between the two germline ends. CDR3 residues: CASSLGTPDTGFYNEQFF. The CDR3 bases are TGCGCCAGCAGCTTGGGAACCCCAGACACAGGATTTTACAATGAGCAGTTCTTC.

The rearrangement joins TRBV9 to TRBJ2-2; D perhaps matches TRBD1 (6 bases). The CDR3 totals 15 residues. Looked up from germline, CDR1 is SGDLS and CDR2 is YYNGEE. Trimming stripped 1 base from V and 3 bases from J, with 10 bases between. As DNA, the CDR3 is TGTGCCAGCAGCGTAATTCAGGGGTACACCGGGGAGCTGTTTTTT. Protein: CASSVIQGYTGELFF.

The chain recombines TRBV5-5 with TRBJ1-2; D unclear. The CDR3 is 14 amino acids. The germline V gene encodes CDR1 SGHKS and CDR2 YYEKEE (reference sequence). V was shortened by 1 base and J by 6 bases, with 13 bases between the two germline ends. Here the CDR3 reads CASSLSGAWDGYTF. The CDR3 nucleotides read TGTGCCAGCAGCTTGTCGGGTGCGTGGGATGGCTACACCTTC.

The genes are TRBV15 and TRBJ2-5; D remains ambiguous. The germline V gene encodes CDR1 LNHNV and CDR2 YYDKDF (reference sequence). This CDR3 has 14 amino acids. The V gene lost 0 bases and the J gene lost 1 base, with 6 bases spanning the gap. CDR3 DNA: TGTGCCACCAGCAGAGAAACAGCCCAAGAGACCCAGTACTTC. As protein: CATSRETAQETQYF.

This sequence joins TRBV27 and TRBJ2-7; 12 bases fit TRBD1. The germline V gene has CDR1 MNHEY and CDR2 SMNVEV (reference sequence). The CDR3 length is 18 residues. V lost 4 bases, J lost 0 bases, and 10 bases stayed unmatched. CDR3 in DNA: TGTGCCAGCAGTTCTGGGGACAGGGGGCCCCTTTTCTCCTACGAGCAGTACTTC. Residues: CASSSGDRGPLFSYEQYF.

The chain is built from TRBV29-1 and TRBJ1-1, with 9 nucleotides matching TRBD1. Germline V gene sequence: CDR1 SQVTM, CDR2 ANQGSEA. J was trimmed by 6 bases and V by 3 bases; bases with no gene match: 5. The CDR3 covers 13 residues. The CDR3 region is CSVEGQGWSEAFF. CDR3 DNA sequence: TGCAGCGTTGAGGGACAGGGTTGGTCTGAAGCTTTCTTT.

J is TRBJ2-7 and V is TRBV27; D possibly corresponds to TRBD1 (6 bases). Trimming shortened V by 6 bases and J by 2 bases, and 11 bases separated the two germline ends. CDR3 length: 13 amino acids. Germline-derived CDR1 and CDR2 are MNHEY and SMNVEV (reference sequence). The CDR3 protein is CASSQGGTYEQYF. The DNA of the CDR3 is TGTGCCAGCAGCCAAGGGGGTACCTACGAGCAGTACTTC.

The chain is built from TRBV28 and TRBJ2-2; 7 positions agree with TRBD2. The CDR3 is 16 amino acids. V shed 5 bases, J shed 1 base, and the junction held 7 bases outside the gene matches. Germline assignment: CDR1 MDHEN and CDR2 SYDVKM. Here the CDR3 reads CASSNRGRGNTGELFF. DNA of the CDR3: TGTGCCAGCAGTAACCGTGGGAGGGGGAACACCGGGGAGCTGTTTTTT.

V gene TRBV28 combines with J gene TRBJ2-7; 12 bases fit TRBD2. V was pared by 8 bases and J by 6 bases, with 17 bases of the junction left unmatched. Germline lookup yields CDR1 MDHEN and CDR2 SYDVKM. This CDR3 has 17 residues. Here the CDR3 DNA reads TGTGCCAGCTCAATGGTGACTAGCGGGAGCCTCCTCGGCGAGCAGTACTTC. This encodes CASSMVTSGSLLGEQYF.

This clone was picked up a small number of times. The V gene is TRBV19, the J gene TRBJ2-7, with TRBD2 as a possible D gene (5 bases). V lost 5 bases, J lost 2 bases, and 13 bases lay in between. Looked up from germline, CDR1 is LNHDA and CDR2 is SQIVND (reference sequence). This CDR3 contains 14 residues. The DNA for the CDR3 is TGTGCCAGTAGTGTTTACGCGAGGGCCTACGAGCAGTACTTC. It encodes CASSVYARAYEQYF.

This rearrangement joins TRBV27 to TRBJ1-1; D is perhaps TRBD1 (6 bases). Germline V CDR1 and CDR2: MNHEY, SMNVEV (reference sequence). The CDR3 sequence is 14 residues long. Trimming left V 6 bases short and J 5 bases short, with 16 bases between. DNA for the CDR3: TGTGCCAGCAGGGTCAGGGGAGGGAAGACTGAAGCTTTCTTT. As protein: CASRVRGGKTEAFF.

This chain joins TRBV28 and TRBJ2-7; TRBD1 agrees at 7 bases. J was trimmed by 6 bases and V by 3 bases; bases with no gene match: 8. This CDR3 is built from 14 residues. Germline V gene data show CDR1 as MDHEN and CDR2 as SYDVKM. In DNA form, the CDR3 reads TGTGCCAGCAGTTTCCGAAAAGGGGGCCGCGAGCAGTACTTC. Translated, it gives CASSFRKGGREQYF. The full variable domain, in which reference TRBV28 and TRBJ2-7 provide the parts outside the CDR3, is DVKVTQSSRYLVKRTGEKVFLECVQDMDHENMFWYRQDPGLGLRLIYFSYDVKMKEKGDIPEGYSVSREKKERFSLILESASTNQTSMYLCASSFRKGGREQYFGPGTRLTVT.

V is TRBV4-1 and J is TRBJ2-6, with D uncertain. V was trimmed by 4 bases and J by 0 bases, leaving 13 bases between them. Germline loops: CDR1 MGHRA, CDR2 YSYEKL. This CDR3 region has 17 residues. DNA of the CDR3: TGCGCCAGCAGCCGGCGGTCCGCGAACTCTGGGGCCAACGTCCTGACTTTC. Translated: CASSRRSANSGANVLTF.

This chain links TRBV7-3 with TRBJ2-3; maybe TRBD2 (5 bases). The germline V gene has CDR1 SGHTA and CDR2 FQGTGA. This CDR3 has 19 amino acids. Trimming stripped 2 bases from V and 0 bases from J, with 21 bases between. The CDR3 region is CASSLWAPLEAASTDTQYF. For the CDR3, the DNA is TGTGCCAGCAGCTTATGGGCCCCGCTGGAAGCGGCTAGCACAGATACGCAGTATTTT.

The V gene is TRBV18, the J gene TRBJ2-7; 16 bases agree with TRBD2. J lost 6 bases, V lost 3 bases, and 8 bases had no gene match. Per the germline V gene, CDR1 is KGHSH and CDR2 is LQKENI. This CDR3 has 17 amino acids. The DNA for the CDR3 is TGTGCCAGCTCACCCATGGGACTAGCGGGAGGGCCACTCGAGCAGTACTTC. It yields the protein CASSPMGLAGGPLEQYF.

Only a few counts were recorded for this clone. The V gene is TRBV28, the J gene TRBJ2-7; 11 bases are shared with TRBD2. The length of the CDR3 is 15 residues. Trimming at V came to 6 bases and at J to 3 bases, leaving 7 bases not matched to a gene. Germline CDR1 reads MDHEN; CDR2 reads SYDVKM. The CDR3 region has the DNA TGTGCCAGCAGCCTGACAGGGACTAGCGGCTACGAGCAGTACTTC. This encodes CASSLTGTSGYEQYF.

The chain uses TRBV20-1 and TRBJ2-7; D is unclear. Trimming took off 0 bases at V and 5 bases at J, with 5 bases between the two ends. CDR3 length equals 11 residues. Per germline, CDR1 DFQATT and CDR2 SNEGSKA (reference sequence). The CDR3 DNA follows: TGCAGTGCTAGAGATGAGGACGAGCAGTACTTC. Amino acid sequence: CSARDEDEQYF.

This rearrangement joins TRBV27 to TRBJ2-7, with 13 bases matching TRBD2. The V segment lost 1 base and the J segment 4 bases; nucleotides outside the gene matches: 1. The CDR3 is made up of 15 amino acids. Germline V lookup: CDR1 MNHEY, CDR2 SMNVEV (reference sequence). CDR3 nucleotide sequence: TGTGCCAGCAGTTTATGGACTAGCGGGAGATACGAGCAGTACTTC. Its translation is CASSLWTSGRYEQYF.